The sequence of this TCR beta chain was determined in a study of PD-1 blockade in classical Hodgkin lymphoma. Study-level background: The patients were dosed with nivolumab 3 mg/kg, infused intravenously every 2 weeks.

Data came from immunoSEQ multiplex PCR; TCRdb stores just in-frame clones and leaves some out. The table includes about 64,000 clones, under 95% detected once. The time point here: cycle 4 day 1 (C4D1), after about 6 weeks of nivolumab. Each patient experienced a relapse that followed autologous stem cell transplantation, and brentuximab vedotin exposure varied. V was cut by 6 bases and J by 5 bases, with 16 bases left in between. The germline V gene has CDR1 MNHNS and CDR2 SASEGT. The CDR3 covers 15 residues. This TCR was sampled from a human donor with classical Hodgkin lymphoma. Source: peripheral blood mononuclear cells (PBMCs), taken before the fourth cycle of nivolumab. The V and J genes are TRBV6-1 and TRBJ2-2; D possibly uses TRBD1 or TRBD2 (6 bases each). CDR3 DNA sequence: TGTGCCAGCAGAGGACAGTCGGCGGGGACCGGGGAGCTGTTTTTT. Translated: CASRGQSAGTGELFF.